This T cell receptor beta chain was retrieved from a study of identical twins (dated by TCRdb to 2016 to 2017). Regarding the complete study: The study deep-sequenced TCR alpha and beta repertoires from monozygotic twins, unrelated adults of various ages and cord blood to test whether fetal clonotypes persist. To rule out contamination, the twin experiments were replicated at different times with different library preparation protocols. General conclusions and limits of the study: In beta out-of-frame sequences, excess twin sharing was weaker, because having fewer shared sequences lowered the signal-to-noise ratio. Compared with coincidental sharing between unrelated individuals, an excess of low generation-probability sequences was observed among out-of-frame TCR alpha sequences shared between twins. Zero-insertion analyses could be partly confounded by invariant T cells such as MAIT and iNKT, though diverse VJ usage argued against such confounding for most clonotypes. In monozygotic twins, out-of-frame TCR alpha sharing was systematically underestimated by recombination models, although the models agreed with sharing between unrelated individuals. Conclusions relied on cross-sectional statistical analysis, since the same donors could not be followed over many years. Abundant cord blood beta clonotypes carried fewer insertions; young adult naive repertoires showed a weaker similar trend, while memory repertoires showed none.

Its CDR3 holds 19 amino acids, cysteine through phenylalanine. Just the 57-base CDR3 DNA is kept, in frame starting at base 1. Ends trimmed: V by 2 bases, J by 11 bases; bases unmatched to a gene: 21. CDR1 and CDR2 (MNHEY, SMNVEV) derive from the germline V gene (reference sequence). This clonotype was recorded a few times. It lacks a known antigen. No much larger clonotype is one base removed from it; base qualities were not supplied. The library relied on 5' RACE. Sequencing was performed on an Illumina HiSeq 2000. A universal primer binding site was introduced by template switching, and a unique molecular identifier was present in the final cDNA, enabling accurate counting of TCR cDNA molecules. Specific primers in the conserved constant-segment region were used to synthesize first-strand cDNA for the TCR alpha and beta chains. To control for contamination, every cDNA library carried two barcodes: a SMART-Mk sample barcode plus Illumina barcodes. TruSeq adapter sequences and Illumina sample barcodes were added in two successive PCR steps. The Illumina HiSeq platform was used with custom primers to sequence TCR alpha and beta cDNA libraries. The published analysis was carried out like this. Unique molecular identifiers were extracted from raw reads with MiGEC, and CDR3 positions were determined with MiXCR. For each individual, recombination models were inferred using an EM algorithm with the repgenHMM and IGoR tools. Shared clonotype analysis was performed with the tcR package in R, normalizing sharing by the product of cloneset sizes. Out-of-frame nonproductive sequences were analyzed to study raw recombination free of thymic and clonal selection effects. The public sequencing data were trimmed at Q25 with fastp and processed into clonotypes with MiXCR by TCRdb, which kept only in-frame beta chains. All rows with the same CDR3 protein become a single entry with the most common DNA and genes. Clone size and V and J calls follow TCRdb, not the original study. The sample table holds roughly 250,000 distinct CDR3 sequences, of which approximately 6.8% were seen once. About 5.8% of the sample rests with the top ten.

Every donor was a healthy Caucasian. Three pairs of female monozygotic twins, all aged about 18 to 29 years, were included in the twin cohort. Positive isolation kits from Invitrogen were used to isolate the CD4+ and CD8+ T cell populations. This same sample was also part of a study on yellow fever vaccine responses in identical twins. Per the second study: The T cell response to vaccination in identical twins was reported by the authors to appear partly convergent and partly personalized. In identical twins, the study followed T cell clones that responded to the vaccine with precision.

In this chain, TRBV27 is recombined with TRBJ1-1; 12 bases in between match TRBD1. Specimen: CD8+ T cells sorted from blood. The source of this sequence is a woman younger than 35 in good health. In nucleotide form, the sequence is TGTGCCAGCAGTTTAACCCGCAGGGACAGGGGGCTTCCCCCGTGGGGGGCTTTCTTT. This yields the protein CASSLTRRDRGLPPWGAFF.